This T cell receptor (beta chain) originates from a study of blood T cell repertoires in COVID-19 (dated by TCRdb to about 2020). In terms of the full investigation: Collaborator samples came from the United States, Italy and Spain and covered acute and convalescent phases of COVID-19. The prospective study material was composed of cDNA or gDNA derived from T cells, B-cell-depleted T cells, or PBMCs. Deeply sampled blood TCRbeta repertoires from subjects exposed to, actively infected with, or recovered from COVID-19 were included in the dataset. The repertoires were released in a freely available public database meant as a resource for research on the immune response to SARS-CoV-2. The samples were drawn from two sources: the first 160 participants of the ongoing ImmuneRACE study, and 1,000 to 1,500 subjects contributed by 6 global collaborators. A de-identified subject ID, COVID-19 status, age in years and sex were almost always included in the sample metadata. Where HLA class I and class II types were available, the types were taken from metadata supplied by the sample provider, not from assay-based typing. Paper-wide results and their limitations: The amount of clinical and demographic metadata varied by source and participant and was provided uncurated.

Participants in the prospective study were enrolled through a virtual design, were aged roughly 18 to 90 years, and lived in under 25 United States geographic areas. To assign participants to cohorts, the prospective study relied on clinical history that participants themselves reported in a screening survey and a study questionnaire. A participant counted as exposed if, within 2 weeks of entering the study, that participant had been in contact with someone who had a PCR-confirmed or clinician-diagnosed COVID-19 case. In the prospective study, mobile phlebotomists collected whole blood, serum and a nasopharyngeal or oropharyngeal swab from each participant. Additional blood draws and questionnaires over an approximately two-month period could optionally be provided by prospective study participants. Blood samples from the prospective study were shipped frozen or at room temperature prior to DNA extraction.

V is pruned by 4 bases and J by 4 bases, leaving 7 bases of the junction without a gene match. Inclusive of the bounding cysteine and phenylalanine, the CDR3 is 16 residues long. Left in the record is the CDR3 DNA by itself, 48 bases read in frame from the first base. The germline V gene (reference sequence) supplies CDR1 LNHDA and CDR2 SQIVND. Concerning this clone itself: Its antigen remains unidentified. One base away there is no much larger clone; base qualities are not given.

The immunoSEQ Assay, a bias-controlled multiplex PCR, was used to amplify TCRbeta CDR3 regions from genomic DNA. The authors' pipeline ran thus. Nucleated cell counts per sample were estimated from amplification of reference gene primers within the assay. Sequence reads were collapsed and filtered to measure the absolute abundance of every unique TCRbeta CDR3 rearrangement. For each sample, productive Simpson clonality was calculated by taking the square root of Simpson's diversity index across productive rearrangements. This immuneACCESS table, as held by TCRdb, lists in-frame sequences with V and J called but not all clones. Of the missing ones, under half trace to an unresolved V gene in checked studies; the others have no known cause. V and J calls and clone size follow that table, whereas D and trimming were derived from the DNA. The sample yields a few hundred thousand clones; roughly 88% were counted once. About 3.4% of the sample lies in the top ten.

The sequence was collected from a woman aged 40 to 50 who had been exposed to COVID-19. The chain is encoded by TRBV19 joined to TRBJ1-5; 10 bases in between match TRBD1. Input material: PBMCs or T cells enriched from blood (not recorded which). The CDR3 region reads CASSTKTGGENQPQHF. The DNA reads as follows: TGTGCCAGTAGTACCAAGACAGGGGGCGAGAATCAGCCCCAGCATTTT.